The 17 T cell receptor beta chains below were found in one sample sequenced in a study of shared clonotypes between healthy human individuals (dated by TCRdb to the early 2020s). Library preparation employed the immunoSEQ multiplex PCR assay. TCRdb limited this immuneACCESS table to in-frame rearrangements with V and J called. A share of clones is missing; checked studies link under half to unresolved V genes, and the rest is unexplained. The sample records about 2.2 million clones, about 94% of which are singletons. Around 1.8% of the sample is in the top ten clones. CD8 naive samples were obtained by positive selection for CCR7 among CD45RO-negative cells, yielding a CD45RA+CCR7+ population from which TemRA cells were excluded. The sample was naive CD8+ T cells from PBMCs. The cell subset or site label, read with the paper, signifies: CD45RA+CCR7+. All receptors derive from a man between 18 and 35 years old in good health. Some clones in this sample may be carry-over from other donors' samples.

The chain couples TRBV9 to TRBJ1-3; D unclear. The CDR3 is made up of 17 amino acids. V was cut by 3 bases and J by 0 bases, with 16 bases left in between. Per the germline V gene, CDR1 is SGDLS and CDR2 is YYNGEE. CDR3: CASSGAWTGSSGNTIYF. CDR3 in DNA: TGTGCCAGCAGCGGAGCTTGGACCGGGAGCTCTGGAAACACCATATATTTT.

The rearrangement joins TRBV7-9 to TRBJ1-1; D is possibly TRBD1 (5 bases). Trimming left V 4 bases short and J 5 bases short, with 17 bases between. CDR1 is SEHNR and CDR2 is FQNEAQ in the germline V gene (reference sequence). The CDR3 has 15 residues. The CDR3 reads CASSSKQESRTEAFF. CDR3 in DNA: TGTGCCAGCAGCTCAAAACAGGAATCGAGAACTGAAGCTTTCTTT.

V usage is TRBV7-9 and J usage is TRBJ2-7; possibly TRBD1 for D (6 bases). Trimming took 5 bases from V and 6 from J, leaving 11 bases between them. Germline CDR1 reads SEHNR; CDR2 reads FQNEAQ (reference sequence). The CDR3 is 12 amino acids. CDR3 bases: TGTGCCAGCAGCCCAGAGGGGGTCGAGCAGTACTTC. Its translation: CASSPEGVEQYF.

This chain joins TRBV19 and TRBJ2-2; D is uncertain. Trimming left V 2 bases short and J 0 bases short, with 10 bases between. The CDR3 loop spans 16 amino acids. CDR1 and CDR2 from the germline V gene are LNHDA and SQIVND (reference sequence). The CDR3 DNA follows: TGTGCCAGTAGTATATACGGCTTCCCGAACACCGGGGAGCTGTTTTTT. Translation: CASSIYGFPNTGELFF.

The rearrangement links TRBV7-3 to TRBJ2-3; 9 nucleotides agree with TRBD2. CDR1 and CDR2 from the germline V gene are SGHTA and FQGTGA. This CDR3 spans 15 amino acids. V dropped 0 bases and J dropped 6; count of bases not matched to a gene: 4. This chain's CDR3 is CASSLTSGRGDTQYF. The DNA for the CDR3 is TGTGCCAGCAGCTTAACTAGCGGGAGAGGGGATACGCAGTATTTT. The full variable domain, rest sourced from reference TRBV7-3 and TRBJ2-3, is GAGVSQTPSNKVTEKGKYVELRCDPISGHTALYWYRQSLGQGPEFLIYFQGTGAADDSGLPNDRFFAVRPEGSVSTLKIQRTERGDSAVYLCASSLTSGRGDTQYFGPGTRLTVL.

The V call is TRBV7-9, the J call TRBJ2-1, with D uncertain. Trimming took 5 bases from V and 0 from J, leaving 14 bases between them. The CDR3 runs to 16 residues. CDR1 and CDR2 from the germline V gene are SEHNR and FQNEAQ (reference sequence). CDR3 coding DNA: TGTGCCAGCAGCCACGGGTCTGATAGCTCCTACAATGAGCAGTTCTTC. It codes for CASSHGSDSSYNEQFF.

The chain couples TRBV28 to TRBJ2-7, with D uncertain. The germline CDR1 and CDR2 sequences are MDHEN and SYDVKM. The CDR3 consists of 12 residues. Trimming pared 5 bases from V and 6 bases from J, leaving 11 bases between. This CDR3 reads CASSPRTVEQYF. DNA for the CDR3: TGTGCCAGCAGTCCAAGGACGGTCGAGCAGTACTTC.

The J gene is TRBJ2-7, the V gene TRBV5-1; D may be TRBD1 (6 bases). Germline V gives CDR1 SGHRS, CDR2 YFSETQ. This CDR3 has 15 residues. V dropped 4 bases and J dropped 5 bases, with 19 bases sitting between them. DNA of the CDR3: TGCGCCAGCAGCCCATCGACAGGAGGTATGGACGAGCAGTACTTC. This sequence encodes CASSPSTGGMDEQYF.

The V gene is TRBV18, the J gene TRBJ2-3, with 7 bases matching TRBD2. There are 15 residues in the CDR3. Germline CDR1 and CDR2: KGHSH and LQKENI. Trimming took 1 base from V and 2 from J; bases not matched to a gene: 3. The CDR3 nucleotides are TGTGCCAGCTCACCACGGGCGGGAGTCACAGATACGCAGTATTTT. Amino acid sequence: CASSPRAGVTDTQYF.

V is TRBV29-1 and J is TRBJ2-7; 10 bases are shared with TRBD2. The trim removed 8 bases at V and 6 bases at J, leaving 10 bases unmatched. The germline V gene encodes CDR1 SQVTM and CDR2 ANQGSEA. The CDR3 totals 13 residues. Written as DNA, the CDR3 is TGCAGCAGCTCCGGGACTAGCGTGGGCGAGCAGTACTTC. Its translation is CSSSGTSVGEQYF.

This clone was detected only a few times. The same CDR3 also results from other DNA sequences found in this sample. The chain combines TRBV4-1 with TRBJ1-2, with D perhaps TRBD1 (6 bases). V was trimmed by 2 bases and J by 3 bases, leaving 10 bases between them. In germline, CDR1 is MGHRA, CDR2 YSYEKL. The CDR3 is 14 residues long. The CDR3 DNA reads as TGCGCCAGCAGCCAATTCGCAGGGGACTATGGCTACACCTTC. Its translation: CASSQFAGDYGYTF.

This clone was found a few times. The gene calls are TRBV29-1 and TRBJ1-1; a possible D gene is TRBD1 (5 bases). This CDR3 comprises 12 residues. V lost 4 bases to trimming and J lost 6 bases, with 12 bases between them. Per the germline V gene, CDR1 is SQVTM and CDR2 is ANQGSEA. The CDR3 loop is CSVGAGRAEAFF. CDR3 sequence (DNA): TGCAGCGTTGGGGCAGGGAGGGCTGAAGCTTTCTTT.

The rearrangement uses TRBV6-5 and TRBJ2-7; 7 bases line up with TRBD1. CDR3 length equals 13 residues. The V and J ends lost 2 bases and 3 bases, in that order; junction bases with no gene match: 1. Germline V gene data show CDR1 as MNHEY and CDR2 as SVGAGI. The CDR3 DNA follows: TGTGCCAGCAGTTACGACAGGGACTACGAGCAGTACTTC. Protein: CASSYDRDYEQYF.

V usage is TRBV7-8 and J usage is TRBJ2-7; 9 bases align to TRBD1. The CDR3 is 15 residues long. V shed 1 base and J 4 bases; nucleotides not matched to a gene: 5. Germline V gene sequence: CDR1 SGHVS, CDR2 FQNEAQ. DNA of the CDR3: TGTGCCAGCAGCTTAGGAAGACAGGGGGGATACGAGCAGTACTTC. Translating it yields CASSLGRQGGYEQYF. Looking up the rest from reference TRBV7-8 and TRBJ2-7 gives the full variable domain: GAGVSQSPRYKVAKRGQDVALRCDPISGHVSLFWYQQALGQGPEFLTYFQNEAQLDKSGLPSDRFFAERPEGSVSTLKIQRTQQEDSAVYLCASSLGRQGGYEQYFGPGTRLTVT.

Remarks on this clone: The same CDR3 can be traced to other DNA sequences in this sample. The chain employs TRBV6-5 and TRBJ2-7, with TRBD2 as a possible D gene (7 bases). There are 13 residues in the CDR3. V was trimmed by 3 bases and J by 5 bases, leaving 11 bases between them. Looked up from germline, CDR1 is MNHEY and CDR2 is SVGAGI. The CDR3 coding sequence is TGTGCCAGCAGTTATACAGGGAGGGACGAGCAGTACTTC. Translated, it gives CASSYTGRDEQYF.

V is TRBV28 and J is TRBJ2-2, with a tentative D call TRBD1 (5 bases). The germline V gene has CDR1 MDHEN and CDR2 SYDVKM. The CDR3 length is 15 residues. With 3 bases removed from V and 4 bases from J, the gap between germline ends came to 12 bases. Here the CDR3 reads CASSFRGSPTGELFF. In nucleotides, the CDR3 is TGTGCCAGCAGTTTTAGGGGCAGCCCCACCGGGGAGCTGTTTTTT.

CDR3 residues: CASSLRTGLGDGYTF. The DNA for the CDR3 is TGCGCCAGCAGCCTGCGGACAGGTCTAGGTGATGGCTACACCTTC. The chain employs TRBV5-1 and TRBJ1-2; TRBD1 matches at 7 bases. Germline assignment: CDR1 SGHRS and CDR2 YFSETQ. This CDR3 contains 15 residues. The ends lost 4 bases at V and 6 bases at J; junction bases unmatched: 12.